This section outlines one TCR beta chain sequence together with its context. Germline V gives CDR1 SEHNR, CDR2 FQNEAQ (reference sequence). The J segment lost 2 bases and the V segment lost 6 bases, leaving 10 bases of the junction unmatched. This CDR3 is built from 16 residues. In replicate PCRs of sorted subsets, around 0.2 ug DNA, about 30,000 T cell genomes, was used. Sequenced by immunoSEQ multiplex PCR; TCRdb stores in-frame clones only, minus some. The table records some 2,500,000 clones, about nine tenths of them present only once. The sample is drawn from a study of shared clonotypes between healthy human individuals.

The receptor's source is a man aged 18-30 years in good health. Some clones in this sample may be carry-over from other donors' samples. V and J are TRBV7-9 and TRBJ2-7, with 10 nucleotides matching TRBD1. The specimen was naive CD4+ T cells from PBMCs. Subset here: CD45RA+ positively selected. CDR3 amino acids: CASSHQDRGIAYEQYF. CDR3 in DNA: TGTGCCAGCAGTCACCAGGACAGGGGGATAGCCTACGAGCAGTACTTC.